The sequence of this T cell receptor beta chain was determined in a study of blood T cell repertoires in COVID-19. Study context: The study drew acute and convalescent COVID-19 samples from the United States, Italy and Spain. T cells, B-cell-depleted T cells, or PBMCs supplied cDNA or gDNA.

Germline loops: CDR1 LGHNA, CDR2 YNFKEQ. The CDR3 is 15 amino acids. Trimming took off 1 base at V and 10 bases at J, with 17 bases between the two ends. How the authors handled the data: Reference gene primers were amplified, and this amplification served to estimate nucleated cell counts. Assay used: immunoSEQ multiplex PCR; TCRdb lists only in-frame clones, some missing. V, J and clone size are those of that table, while D and trimming were read from the DNA. The sample consists of some 150,000 clones, around nine tenths of them appearing once. The sequencing input was peripheral blood. The chain links TRBV4-2 to TRBJ2-1; D is possibly TRBD1 (6 bases). This TCR derives from a man between 65 and 85 years old with acute or convalescent COVID-19. CDR3 sequence: CASSQAPSDRREQFF. In DNA form, the CDR3 reads TGTGCCAGCAGCCAAGCTCCGTCAGACAGGCGGGAGCAGTTCTTC.